The clone carrying this T cell receptor beta chain has only a few counts. The target antigen is unknown. The source of the sample is a study of response to subunit inactivated influenza vaccine. Regarding the study as a whole: Authors suggested few new T cells are recruited by each seasonal influenza vaccination.

TCRdb reprocessed the RT-PCR reads via MiXCR and lists one record per CDR3 protein. The repertoire holds almost 600,000 distinct CDR3 sequences, with less than 15% as singletons. Per the germline V gene, CDR1 is SGHTA and CDR2 is FQGNSA. Trimming removed 0 bases from V and 4 bases from J, with 15 bases in between. The CDR3 is 16 amino acids. The gene calls are TRBV7-2 and TRBJ2-5, with D uncertain. This TCR was recovered from a man over 45 who received an inactivated influenza vaccine. This specimen consisted of PBMCs from blood, obtained roughly 13 days after vaccination. For the CDR3, the DNA is TGTGCCAGCAGCTTAGCACCGCGTGGTCCGCGAGAGACCCAGTACTTC. Amino acids: CASSLAPRGPRETQYF.